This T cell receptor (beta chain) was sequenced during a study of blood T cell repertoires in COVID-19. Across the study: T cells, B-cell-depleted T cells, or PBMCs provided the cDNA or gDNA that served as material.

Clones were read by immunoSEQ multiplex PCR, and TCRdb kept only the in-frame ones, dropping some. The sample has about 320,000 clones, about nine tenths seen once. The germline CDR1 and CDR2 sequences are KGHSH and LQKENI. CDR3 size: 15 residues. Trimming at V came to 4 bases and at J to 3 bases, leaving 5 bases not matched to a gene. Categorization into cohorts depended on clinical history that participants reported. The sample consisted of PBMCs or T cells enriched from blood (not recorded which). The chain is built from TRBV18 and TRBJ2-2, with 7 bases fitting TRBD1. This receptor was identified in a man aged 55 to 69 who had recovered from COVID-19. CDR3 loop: CASSRTGVDTGELFF. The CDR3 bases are TGTGCCAGCTCACGCACAGGGGTGGACACCGGGGAGCTGTTTTTT.